The 21 T cell receptor beta chains below all came from one sample that was sequenced in a study of siplizumab effects on memory and regulatory T cells. Produced via immunoSEQ multiplex PCR; TCRdb's table is partial and in-frame only. The sample lists around 100,000 clones, approximately 90% occurring once. The source material was CD4+ T cells sorted from blood. These receptors were taken from a human donor in good health.

The chain links TRBV29-1 to TRBJ1-1, with TRBD1 matching over 10 bases. Trimming at V came to 2 bases and at J to 5 bases, leaving 8 bases not matched to a gene. The CDR3 contains 15 residues. The germline V gene encodes CDR1 SQVTM and CDR2 ANQGSEA. The DNA of the CDR3 is TGCAGCGTTGAACCTTCGACAGGGGGCCTGACTGAAGCTTTCTTT. It translates to CSVEPSTGGLTEAFF.

This clone has just a few counts. V usage is TRBV25-1 and J usage is TRBJ1-6, with TRBD1 as a possible D gene (6 bases). Trimming shortened V by 2 bases and J by 7 bases, and 9 bases separated the two germline ends. The CDR3 consists of 14 residues. The V gene's germline CDR1 is MGHDK and CDR2 SYGVNS. The CDR3 sequence is CASSEHTGNSPLHF. The CDR3, as DNA: TGTGCCAGCAGTGAACATACAGGGAATTCACCCCTCCACTTT.

The rearrangement joins TRBV7-6 to TRBJ2-5; D uncertain. Trimming left V 1 base short and J 4 bases short, with 7 bases between. The CDR3 covers 13 residues. Germline assignment: CDR1 SGHVS and CDR2 FNYEAQ. The CDR3 sequence: CASSLVRTETQYF. The CDR3 region has the DNA TGTGCCAGCAGCTTAGTTCGTACAGAGACCCAGTACTTC.

The V call is TRBV13, the J call TRBJ2-2; D perhaps matches TRBD2 (6 bases). Germline V gene lookup returns CDR1 PRHDT and CDR2 FYEKMQ (reference sequence). The CDR3 sequence is 16 residues long. Trimming shortened V by 4 bases and J by 1 base, and 13 bases separated the two germline ends. The CDR3 nucleotides are TGTGCCAGCAGCTCGGGCGGGATACGGAACACCGGGGAGCTGTTTTTT. Translated: CASSSGGIRNTGELFF.

The J gene is TRBJ2-2, the V gene TRBV15; maybe TRBD2 (5 bases). This CDR3 contains 13 residues. Trimming stripped 8 bases from V and 1 base from J, with 8 bases between. In germline, CDR1 is LNHNV, CDR2 YYDKDF (reference sequence). CDR3 DNA sequence: TGTGCCACCGGTCGGGAGAACACCGGGGAGCTGTTTTTT. Residues: CATGRENTGELFF.

This clone showed up just a few times. The chain has TRBV9 and TRBJ2-1; 7 nucleotides match TRBD1. The CDR3 has 16 amino acids. Looked up from germline, CDR1 is SGDLS and CDR2 is YYNGEE. Trimming took 2 bases from V and 9 from J; bases not matched to a gene: 14. The CDR3 sequence is CASSVTGTVGHGEQFF. The CDR3 DNA reads as TGTGCCAGCAGCGTTACCGGGACAGTGGGCCATGGTGAGCAGTTCTTC.

The rearrangement uses TRBV6-6 and TRBJ2-1; 13 bases map to TRBD2. After removal of 3 bases from V and 7 bases from J, the junction contained 3 bases not matched to a gene. The CDR3 is 15 amino acids. Germline V gives CDR1 MNHNY, CDR2 SVGAGI (reference sequence). The DNA of the CDR3 is TGTGCCAGCAGTTATTGGACTAGCGGGAGAAATGAGCAGTTCTTC. Translating it yields CASSYWTSGRNEQFF.

The chain uses TRBV9 and TRBJ1-1; D remains ambiguous. Trimming stripped 3 bases from V and 3 bases from J, with 12 bases between. This CDR3 region has 14 residues. Germline V lookup: CDR1 SGDLS, CDR2 YYNGEE. This CDR3 is CASSGRLTYTEAFF. The CDR3 DNA reads TGTGCCAGCAGCGGGAGACTAACGTACACTGAAGCTTTCTTT. Combining the CDR3 with reference TRBV9 and TRBJ1-1 gives the whole variable domain DSGVTQTPKHLITATGQRVTLRCSPRSGDLSVYWYQQSLDQGLQFLIQYYNGEERAKGNILERFSAQQFPDLHSELNLSSLELGDSALYFCASSGRLTYTEAFFGQGTRLTVV.

This rearrangement joins TRBV28 to TRBJ2-5; D not resolved. The last part of the DNA fits TRBJ2-7 better; the J call may be wrong. CDR3 length equals 10 residues. CDR1 MDHEN and CDR2 SYDVKM come from the germline V gene. The CDR3 DNA sequence: TGTGCCAGCGGCCCCTACGAGCAGTACTTC. As protein: CASGPYEQYF.

V usage is TRBV7-7 and J usage is TRBJ2-7, with D possibly matching TRBD2 (6 bases). Germline-derived CDR1 and CDR2 are SSHAT and FNYEAQ (reference sequence). The CDR3 is made up of 14 amino acids. The V end lost 5 bases, the J end lost 0 bases, and 11 bases lay between the germline ends. The CDR3 is CASSRGESSYEQYF. The CDR3 DNA follows: TGTGCCAGCAGCCGCGGGGAGAGCTCCTACGAGCAGTACTTC.

This clone was detected only once. The chain recombines TRBV7-8 with TRBJ1-5; unclear D gene. CDR1 is SGHVS, CDR2 FQNEAQ, per germline. The V gene lost 1 base and the J gene lost 2 bases, with 9 bases spanning the gap. There are 15 residues in the CDR3. CDR3 DNA sequence: TGTGCCAGCAGCTTAGAAGAAAGCGGCAATCAGCCCCAGCATTTT. It codes for CASSLEESGNQPQHF.

The J gene is TRBJ2-2, the V gene TRBV19, with unresolved D. The length of the CDR3 is 12 residues. Trimming left V 7 bases short and J 5 bases short, with 8 bases between. Germline-derived CDR1 and CDR2 are LNHDA and SQIVND (reference sequence). The CDR3 DNA sequence: TGTGCCAGTAATATCTTAACCGGGGAGCTGTTTTTT. It specifies CASNILTGELFF.

The rearrangement links TRBV5-6 to TRBJ2-7; D remains unclear. The CDR3 loop spans 14 amino acids. Trimming cost V 6 bases and J 3 bases, with 16 bases left between them. Germline loops: CDR1 SGHDT, CDR2 YYEEEE. The CDR3 coding sequence is TGTGCCAGCATCTACGGGTCTCCATACTACGAGCAGTACTTC. Translation: CASIYGSPYYEQYF.

This sequence joins TRBV9 and TRBJ2-1; the match to TRBD2 covers 7 bases. V gave up 0 bases and J gave up 8 bases; unmatched junction bases: 8. The CDR3 totals 15 residues. The germline gives CDR1 SGDLS, CDR2 YYNGEE. The CDR3 reads CASSVVVGAGDEQFF. For the CDR3, the DNA is TGTGCCAGCAGCGTAGTAGTGGGTGCGGGGGATGAGCAGTTCTTC.

The chain joins TRBV20-1 to TRBJ2-7; TRBD1 might be the D (6 bases). V lost 6 bases, J lost 4 bases, and 10 bases lay in between. CDR3 length equals 11 residues. Germline loops: CDR1 DFQATT, CDR2 SNEGSKA (reference sequence). The CDR3 region has the DNA TGCAGTGCAGCGACAGGTTACGAGCAGTACTTC. This sequence encodes CSAATGYEQYF.

CDR3 nucleotide sequence: TGTGCCTGGAGTGCGAGTTCCGGGGAGCTGTTTTTT. Residues: CAWSASSGELFF. The V gene is TRBV30, the J gene TRBJ2-2; D not certain. V lost 1 base and J lost 6, with 6 bases in between. This CDR3 comprises 12 residues. The V gene's germline CDR1 is GTSNPN and CDR2 SVGIG (reference sequence).

The genes are TRBV2 and TRBJ2-5; 10 positions agree with TRBD1. CDR1 SNHLY and CDR2 FYNNEI come from the germline V gene. With V trimmed by 4 bases and J by 5 bases, 4 bases remained unmatched. The CDR3 consists of 14 residues. CDR3 protein: CASSGDRGRETQYF. The DNA for the CDR3 is TGTGCCAGCAGTGGGGACAGGGGCCGCGAGACCCAGTACTTC.

The V gene is TRBV5-1, the J gene TRBJ2-1, with D unclear. The germline V gene has CDR1 SGHRS and CDR2 YFSETQ. There are 13 residues in the CDR3. The V end was cut by 1 base, the J end by 5 bases, with 7 bases between. This CDR3 reads CASSLYVDNEQFF. Here the CDR3 DNA reads TGCGCCAGCAGCTTGTACGTTGACAATGAGCAGTTCTTC. Full variable domain (missing parts from reference TRBV5-1 and TRBJ2-1): KAGVTQTPRYLIKTRGQQVTLSCSPISGHRSVSWYQQTPGQGLQFLFEYFSETQRNKGNFPGRFSGRQFSNSRSEMNVSTLELGDSALYLCASSLYVDNEQFFGPGTRLTVL.

This chain joins TRBV27 and TRBJ1-1, with a possible D match to TRBD1 (6 bases). With 8 bases removed from V and 2 bases from J, the gap between germline ends came to 27 bases. CDR1 is MNHEY and CDR2 is SMNVEV in the germline V gene (reference sequence). CDR3 length: 18 amino acids. The CDR3 is CASFYSVGRGLVNTEAFF. The CDR3, as DNA: TGTGCCAGCTTCTATTCGGTTGGGAGGGGGTTGGTAAACACTGAAGCTTTCTTT.

DNA of the CDR3: TGTGCCAGCAGCCCCCATCCCCTGGGACAGGGGGACTACGAGCAGTACTTC. This gives the protein CASSPHPLGQGDYEQYF. The chain uses TRBV7-9 and TRBJ2-7; 11 nucleotides line up with TRBD1. With 5 bases clipped from V and 3 bases from J, the junction kept 12 bases outside the gene matches. This CDR3 has 17 amino acids. CDR1 and CDR2 (germline): SEHNR, FQNEAQ (reference sequence). The entire variable domain, with the rest obtained from reference TRBV7-9 and TRBJ2-7, is as follows: DTGVSQNPRHKITKRGQNVTFRCDPISEHNRLYWYRQTLGQGPEFLTYFQNEAQLEKSRLLSDRFSAERPKGSFSTLEIQRTEQGDSAMYLCASSPHPLGQGDYEQYFGPGTRLTVT.

V usage is TRBV27 and J usage is TRBJ2-2, with a tentative D call TRBD1 (6 bases). Deletions cut 1 base from V and 3 bases from J, with 9 bases between. The CDR3 is made up of 15 amino acids. In germline, CDR1 is MNHEY, CDR2 SMNVEV (reference sequence). CDR3 amino acids: CASSLYRTDTGELFF. CDR3 nucleotide sequence: TGTGCCAGCAGTTTATACCGGACAGACACCGGGGAGCTGTTTTTT.